A single sample is the source of the 13 T cell receptor beta chains below, sequenced in a study of blood T cell repertoires in COVID-19. Assay used: immunoSEQ multiplex PCR; TCRdb lists only in-frame clones, some missing. The sample shows approximately 400,000 clones, about 91% of them seen only once. The sequencing input was peripheral blood. These receptors all stem from a woman between 50 and 59 years old with COVID-19, enrolled during active disease.

In DNA, the CDR3 is TGTGCCAGCAGTTTCAGTTCGAACACTGAAGCTTTCTTT. Its protein product is CASSFSSNTEAFF. This chain links TRBV12-3 or TRBV12-4 with TRBJ1-1, with D unclear. The CDR3 has 13 residues. V gave up 3 bases and J gave up 1 base, with 6 bases separating them.

V and J are TRBV23-1 and TRBJ1-1; tentatively, D is TRBD1 (5 bases). TRBV23-1 is marked as an open reading frame, function uncertain. Trimming stripped 0 bases from V and 5 bases from J, with 19 bases between. This CDR3 is 17 amino acids long. As DNA, the CDR3 is TGCGCCAGCAGTCAATCGGCGGAGGGGCCACGTCATACTGAAGCTTTCTTT. Its protein product is CASSQSAEGPRHTEAFF.

This clone was seen a single time. The chain uses TRBV5-1 and TRBJ2-3, with D possibly being TRBD1 (5 bases). In germline, CDR1 is SGHRS, CDR2 YFSETQ. The germline V and J ends were trimmed by 2 bases and 7 bases, with 14 bases remaining between them. The CDR3 is 14 residues long. CDR3 residues: CASSLPDSSNTQYF. The CDR3 nucleotides are TGCGCCAGCAGCTTACCCGACAGTTCGAATACGCAGTATTTT.

V and J are TRBV6-5 and TRBJ2-3; D is unclear. Between the trimmed V and J ends, which lost 5 bases and 7 bases, there was a span of 19 bases. The CDR3 is made up of 15 amino acids. CDR1 is MNHEY and CDR2 is SVGAGI in the germline V gene. For the CDR3, the DNA is TGTGCCAGCAGTCTAACCGATCTACTCCCTTATACGCAGTATTTT. Translation: CASSLTDLLPYTQYF.

The chain carries TRBV15 and TRBJ2-1; 8 bases agree with TRBD2. The length of the CDR3 is 14 residues. CDR1 and CDR2 (germline): LNHNV, YYDKDF (reference sequence). The V and J ends lost 3 bases and 7 bases, in that order; junction bases with no gene match: 5. In nucleotides, the CDR3 is TGTGCCACCAGCAGGGCGGTAGCGGGGAATGAGCAGTTCTTC. Protein: CATSRAVAGNEQFF. Full variable domain (rest looked up from reference TRBV15 and TRBJ2-1): DAMVIQNPRYQVTQFGKPVTLSCSQTLNHNVMYWYQQKSSQAPKLLFHYYDKDFNNEADTPDNFQSRRPNTSFCFLDIRSPGLGDTAMYLCATSRAVAGNEQFFGPGTRLTVL.

This chain links TRBV5-6 with TRBJ2-7; a weak D match, TRBD1 (6 bases). There are 12 residues in the CDR3. Trimming took off 4 bases at V and 4 bases at J, with 9 bases between the two ends. Germline loops: CDR1 SGHDT, CDR2 YYEEEE. The CDR3 DNA reads TGTGCCAGCAGCCAGGGGTCATACGAGCAGTACTTC. This sequence encodes CASSQGSYEQYF.

The genes are TRBV5-1 and TRBJ2-1; the match to TRBD1 covers 8 bases. The CDR3 is made up of 15 amino acids. The germline V gene encodes CDR1 SGHRS and CDR2 YFSETQ. Trimming took 4 bases from V and 3 from J; bases not matched to a gene: 6. For the CDR3, the DNA is TGCGCCAGCAGCCAGACAGGGGTCATCTACAATGAGCAGTTCTTC. It yields the protein CASSQTGVIYNEQFF.

The chain combines TRBV5-4 with TRBJ1-2, with 8 bases matching TRBD1. Germline V gene sequence: CDR1 SGHNT, CDR2 YYREEE (reference sequence). The CDR3 is 13 residues long. Trimming removed 4 bases from V and 7 bases from J; junction bases left unmatched: 6. The CDR3: CASSPGQAFGYTF. The CDR3 DNA reads as TGTGCCAGCAGCCCGGGACAGGCGTTTGGCTACACCTTC.

J is TRBJ1-2 and V is TRBV6-1, with TRBD1 as a possible D gene (5 bases). The CDR3 extends over 17 amino acids. Germline-derived CDR1 and CDR2 are MNHNS and SASEGT. V lost 0 bases and J 2 bases, leaving 16 bases between the germline ends. Written as DNA, the CDR3 is TGTGCCAGCAGTGAAGCGCTTGAGGACATTCCAAACTATGGCTACACCTTC. Its protein is CASSEALEDIPNYGYTF.

The rearrangement links TRBV30 to TRBJ1-2, with D hard to call. CDR3 length: 14 amino acids. V shed 0 bases and J shed 2 bases, with 10 bases lying between them. The germline V gene encodes CDR1 GTSNPN and CDR2 SVGIG (reference sequence). The CDR3 loop reads CAWSVLGANYGYTF. In DNA form, the CDR3 reads TGTGCCTGGAGTGTACTGGGAGCCAACTATGGCTACACCTTC.

This clone was observed a single time. The J gene is TRBJ1-1, the V gene TRBV13; tentatively, D is TRBD1 (6 bases). CDR1 and CDR2 (germline): PRHDT, FYEKMQ (reference sequence). This CDR3 has 14 amino acids. Trimming removed 4 bases at V and 7 bases at J, with 16 bases between. The CDR3 DNA reads TGTGCCAGCAGCTGGGGGACATTGAGTAGTGAAGCTTTCTTT. Translating it yields CASSWGTLSSEAFF.

In nucleotides, the CDR3 is TGTGCCAGCAGCCCTCTCCAGGACGGGGGCTATGGCTACACCTTC. It is translated as CASSPLQDGGYGYTF. The V gene is TRBV5-6, the J gene TRBJ1-2; perhaps TRBD1 as D (5 bases). The germline gives CDR1 SGHDT, CDR2 YYEEEE. V was clipped by 4 bases and J by 4 bases, with 17 bases between them. This CDR3 region has 15 residues.

The chain couples TRBV19 to TRBJ2-7; 8 nucleotides match TRBD1. CDR3 length: 16 residues. J lost 4 bases, V lost 4 bases, and 12 bases had no gene match. Germline V lookup: CDR1 LNHDA, CDR2 SQIVND (reference sequence). CDR3 DNA: TGTGCCAGTAGTACCGGGACAGGTGGGCTTGCTTACGAGCAGTACTTC. It encodes CASSTGTGGLAYEQYF.